This T cell receptor (beta chain) came from a study of T-cell reconstitution after alpha-beta-depleted transplantation in children. Findings and limits, study-wide: Counts and diversity of T cells one year after transplant came mostly from newly produced T cells. Certain patients had high TCRbeta diversity at day 60, and it came from recipient T cells and thymic progenitors that survived. After transplant, at about two months, alpha-beta T cells were reportedly derived from several hundred expanded graft clones.

TCRbeta library preparation incorporated unique molecular identifiers. Each CDR3 protein gets one entry after TCRdb re-called the PCR reads with MiXCR. The sample shows approximately 110,000 distinct CDR3 sequences, 10% of them seen only once. As for this clonotype: Its target is not known.

Trimming left V 0 bases short and J 4 bases short, with 11 bases between. Germline lookup yields CDR1 SGHRS and CDR2 YFSETQ. There are 14 residues in the CDR3. This chain connects TRBV5-1 to TRBJ2-7, with a possible D match to TRBD2 (6 bases). This specimen consisted of PBMCs, obtained before TCRalphabeta/CD19-depleted stem cell transplant. The TCR was taken from a boy younger than 10 with acute lymphoblastic leukemia, due to receive a stem cell transplant. The CDR3 DNA reads as TGCGCCAGCAGCTTGGAGGCGCGGGGATACGAGCAGTACTTC. Protein: CASSLEARGYEQYF.